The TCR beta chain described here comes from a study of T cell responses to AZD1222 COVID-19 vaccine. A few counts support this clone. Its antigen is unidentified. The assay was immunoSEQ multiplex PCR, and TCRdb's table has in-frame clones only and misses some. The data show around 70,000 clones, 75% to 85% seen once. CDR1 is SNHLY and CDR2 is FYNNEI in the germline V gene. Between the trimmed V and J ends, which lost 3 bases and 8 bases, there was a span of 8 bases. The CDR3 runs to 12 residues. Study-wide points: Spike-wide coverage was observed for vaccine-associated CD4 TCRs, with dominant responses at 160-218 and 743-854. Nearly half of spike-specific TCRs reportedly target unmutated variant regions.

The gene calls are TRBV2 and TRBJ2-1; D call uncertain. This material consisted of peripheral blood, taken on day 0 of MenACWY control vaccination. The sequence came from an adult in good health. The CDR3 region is CASSDVGYEQFF. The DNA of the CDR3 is TGTGCCAGCAGTGATGTAGGCTATGAGCAGTTCTTC.